Shown below are 9 T cell receptor beta chains from a single sample sequenced in a study of neurological immune-mediated disorders. From the 5' RACE reads, TCRdb called clonotypes with MiXCR, one entry per CDR3 protein. The sample lists about 70,000 distinct CDR3 sequences; approximately 5.1% were seen once. Sequencing was done on a sample of PBMCs. The receptors originated from a human donor with multiple sclerosis. The donor label of this sample is uncertain.

This clonotype was detected many times. V gene TRBV29-1 combines with J gene TRBJ1-2; 8 bases map to TRBD1. Looked up from germline, CDR1 is SQVTM and CDR2 is ANQGSEA. There are 12 residues in the CDR3. Trimming cost V 7 bases and J 4 bases; bases outside gene matches: 5. The CDR3 bases are TGCAGCGCAGGGGGCGTGGGCTATGGCTACACCTTC. Translation: CSAGGVGYGYTF.

This clonotype was detected many times. V is TRBV15 and J is TRBJ2-7; tentatively, D is TRBD2 (7 bases). The CDR3 extends over 15 amino acids. Trimming took off 0 bases at V and 3 bases at J, with 12 bases between the two ends. Germline-derived CDR1 and CDR2 are LNHNV and YYDKDF (reference sequence). CDR3 loop: CATSRDRGAGYEQYF. Here the CDR3 DNA reads TGTGCCACCAGCAGAGATCGGGGGGCAGGCTACGAGCAGTACTTC.

For this clonotype: A much larger clone sits a single nucleotide away, making a read error possible. The chain recombines TRBV5-5 with TRBJ1-5; D might be TRBD1 (6 bases). Per the germline V gene, CDR1 is SGHKS and CDR2 is YYEKEE (reference sequence). This CDR3 is built from 14 residues. Trimming left V 3 bases short and J 6 bases short, with 13 bases between. The CDR3 DNA is TGTGCCAGCAGCTCCGGGACAAACGGTCAGCCCCAGCATTTT. Amino acid sequence: CASSSGTNGQPQHF.

In this sample, this clonotype is medium-sized. The chain links TRBV5-5 to TRBJ2-7; D remains unclear. V was cut by 0 bases and J by 3 bases, with 4 bases left in between. Germline V gene data show CDR1 as SGHKS and CDR2 as YYEKEE (reference sequence). The length of the CDR3 is 12 residues. In nucleotides, the CDR3 is TGTGCCAGCAGCTTGGGAGGCTACGAGCAGTACTTC. It codes for CASSLGGYEQYF.

This clonotype was detected many times. The J gene is TRBJ1-5, the V gene TRBV5-1; no clear D. Germline V CDR1 and CDR2: SGHRS, YFSETQ. This CDR3 has 14 residues. The germline V and J ends were trimmed by 5 bases and 2 bases, with 11 bases remaining between them. Here the CDR3 reads CASSEAGGNQPQHF. CDR3 in DNA: TGCGCCAGCAGTGAGGCGGGAGGCAATCAGCCCCAGCATTTT.

This clonotype showed up many times. This chain links TRBV20-1 with TRBJ2-2; the D is unclear. This CDR3 region has 14 residues. V was shortened by 3 bases and J by 4 bases, with 12 bases between the two germline ends. From germline, CDR1 is DFQATT and CDR2 SNEGSKA (reference sequence). The CDR3 DNA follows: TGCAGTGCTAGGGAGCCAATACTCACCGGGGAGCTGTTTTTT. As protein: CSAREPILTGELFF.

This chain uses TRBV9 with TRBJ2-6, with unresolved D. This CDR3 is built from 14 residues. Per the germline V gene, CDR1 is SGDLS and CDR2 is YYNGEE. V dropped 8 bases and J dropped 2 bases, with 11 bases sitting between them. This chain's CDR3 is CARSFPPGANVLTF. In DNA form, the CDR3 reads TGTGCCAGAAGCTTCCCTCCTGGGGCCAACGTCCTGACTTTC.

This clonotype was seen ten or more times. The chain employs TRBV20-1 and TRBJ2-3; 9 bases are a match to TRBD1. Germline assignment: CDR1 DFQATT and CDR2 SNEGSKA (reference sequence). The CDR3 contains 15 residues. The J segment lost 2 bases and the V segment lost 5 bases, leaving 8 bases of the junction unmatched. The chain's CDR3 is CSAEPGQGNTDTQYF. The CDR3 nucleotides are TGCAGTGCTGAACCGGGACAGGGAAACACAGATACGCAGTATTTT.

This clonotype has at least ten counts. The gene calls are TRBV2 and TRBJ1-5, with D possibly being TRBD1 (5 bases). Germline V lookup: CDR1 SNHLY, CDR2 FYNNEI. This CDR3 is built from 16 residues. V was trimmed by 2 bases and J by 2 bases, leaving 13 bases between them. CDR3 sequence reads: CASSEFKGIGNQPQHF. The CDR3, as DNA: TGTGCCAGCAGTGAATTCAAGGGGATTGGCAATCAGCCCCAGCATTTT.